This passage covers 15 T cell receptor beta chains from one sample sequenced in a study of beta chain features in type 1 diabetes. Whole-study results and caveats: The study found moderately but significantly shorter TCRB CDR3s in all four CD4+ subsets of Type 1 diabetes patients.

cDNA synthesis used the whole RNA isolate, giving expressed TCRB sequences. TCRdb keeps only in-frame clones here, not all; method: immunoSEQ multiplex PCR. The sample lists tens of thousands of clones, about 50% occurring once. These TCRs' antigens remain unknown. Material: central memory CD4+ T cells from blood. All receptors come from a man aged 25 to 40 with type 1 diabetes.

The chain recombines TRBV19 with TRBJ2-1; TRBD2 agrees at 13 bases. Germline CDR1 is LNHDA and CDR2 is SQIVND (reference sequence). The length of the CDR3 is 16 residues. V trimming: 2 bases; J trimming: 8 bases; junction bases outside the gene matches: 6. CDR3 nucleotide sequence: TGTGCCAGTAGTATACGACTAGCGGGAGGTCCGTATGAGCAGTTCTTC. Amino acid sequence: CASSIRLAGGPYEQFF.

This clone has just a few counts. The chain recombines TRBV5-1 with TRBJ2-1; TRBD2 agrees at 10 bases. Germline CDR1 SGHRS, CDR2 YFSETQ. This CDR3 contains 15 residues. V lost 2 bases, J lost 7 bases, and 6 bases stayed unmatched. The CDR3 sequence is CASSFLAGVENEQFF. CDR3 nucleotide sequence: TGCGCCAGCAGCTTTCTAGCGGGAGTTGAAAATGAGCAGTTCTTC.

The chain's CDR3 is CASSSGHLNTEAFF. CDR3 nucleotide sequence: TGTGCCAGCAGCTCGGGACATTTGAACACTGAAGCTTTCTTT. V gene TRBV7-9 combines with J gene TRBJ1-1; D is possibly TRBD1 (6 bases). The CDR3 runs 14 residues. With 4 bases removed from V and 0 bases from J, the gap between germline ends came to 9 bases. Germline V gene lookup returns CDR1 SEHNR and CDR2 FQNEAQ (reference sequence). Full variable domain (missing parts from reference TRBV7-9 and TRBJ1-1): DTGVSQNPRHKITKRGQNVTFRCDPISEHNRLYWYRQTLGQGPEFLTYFQNEAQLEKSRLLSDRFSAERPKGSFSTLEIQRTEQGDSAMYLCASSSGHLNTEAFFGQGTRLTVV.

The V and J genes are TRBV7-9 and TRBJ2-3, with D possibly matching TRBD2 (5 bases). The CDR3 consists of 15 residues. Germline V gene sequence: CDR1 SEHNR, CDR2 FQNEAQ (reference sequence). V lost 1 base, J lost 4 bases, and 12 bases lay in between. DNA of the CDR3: TGTGCCAGCAGCTTAGAAAGTGGAGGCGCAGATACGCAGTATTTT. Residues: CASSLESGGADTQYF.

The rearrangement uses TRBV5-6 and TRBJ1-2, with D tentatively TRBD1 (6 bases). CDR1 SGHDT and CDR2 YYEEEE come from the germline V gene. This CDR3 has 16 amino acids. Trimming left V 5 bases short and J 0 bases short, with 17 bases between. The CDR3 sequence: CASRRRTERTNYGYTF. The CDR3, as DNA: TGTGCCAGCAGAAGAAGGACAGAGCGAACTAACTATGGCTACACCTTC.

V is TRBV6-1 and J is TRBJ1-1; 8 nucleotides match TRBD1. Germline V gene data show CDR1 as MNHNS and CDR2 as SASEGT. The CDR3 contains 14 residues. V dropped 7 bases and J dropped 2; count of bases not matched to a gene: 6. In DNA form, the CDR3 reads TGTGCCAGCACGACAGGGGAAAGAAACACTGAAGCTTTCTTT. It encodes CASTTGERNTEAFF.

CDR3 DNA: TGTGCCAGCAGGAGGGAGCAGCGGGAGACCCAGTACTTC. Its protein is CASRREQRETQYF. This rearrangement joins TRBV6-1 to TRBJ2-5; D is perhaps TRBD2 (5 bases). CDR1 is MNHNS, CDR2 SASEGT, per germline. The CDR3 length is 13 residues. Trimming pared 6 bases from V and 5 bases from J, leaving 13 bases between.

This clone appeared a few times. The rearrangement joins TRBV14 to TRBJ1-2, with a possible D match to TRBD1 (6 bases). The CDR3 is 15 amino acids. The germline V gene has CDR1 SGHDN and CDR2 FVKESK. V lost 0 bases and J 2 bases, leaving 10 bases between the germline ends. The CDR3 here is CASSQDHRVNYGYTF. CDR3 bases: TGTGCCAGCAGCCAAGACCACAGGGTAAACTATGGCTACACCTTC.

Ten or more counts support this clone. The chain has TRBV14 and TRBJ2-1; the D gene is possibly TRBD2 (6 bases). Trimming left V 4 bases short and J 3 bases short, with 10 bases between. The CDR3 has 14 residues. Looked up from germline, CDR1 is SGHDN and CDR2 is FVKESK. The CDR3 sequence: CASSRGENYNEQFF. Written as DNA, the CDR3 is TGTGCCAGCAGCCGGGGGGAGAACTACAATGAGCAGTTCTTC.

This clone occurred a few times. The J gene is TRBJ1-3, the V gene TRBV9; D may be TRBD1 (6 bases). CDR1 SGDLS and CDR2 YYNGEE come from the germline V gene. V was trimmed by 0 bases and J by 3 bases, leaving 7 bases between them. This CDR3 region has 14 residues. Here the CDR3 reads CASSVGDIGNTIYF. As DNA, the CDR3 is TGTGCCAGCAGCGTAGGGGACATTGGAAACACCATATATTTT.

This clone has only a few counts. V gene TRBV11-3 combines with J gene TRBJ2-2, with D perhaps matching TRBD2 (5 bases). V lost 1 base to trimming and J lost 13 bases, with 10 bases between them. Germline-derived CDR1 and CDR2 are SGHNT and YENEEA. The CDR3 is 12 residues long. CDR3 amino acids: CASSLVDSVLFF. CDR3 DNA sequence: TGTGCCAGCAGCTTAGTTGATAGCGTGCTGTTTTTT. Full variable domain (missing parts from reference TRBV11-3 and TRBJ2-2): EAGVVQSPRYKIIEKKQPVAFWCNPISGHNTLYWYLQNLGQGPELLIRYENEEAVDDSQLPKDRFSAERLKGVDSTLKIQPAELGDSAVYLCASSLVDSVLFFGEGSRLTVL.

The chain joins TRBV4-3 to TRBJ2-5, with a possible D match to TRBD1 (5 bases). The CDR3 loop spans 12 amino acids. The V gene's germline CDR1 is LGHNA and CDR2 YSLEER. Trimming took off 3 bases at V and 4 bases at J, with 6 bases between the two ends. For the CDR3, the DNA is TGCGCCAGCAGCCAGACAGTAGAGACCCAGTACTTC. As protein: CASSQTVETQYF.

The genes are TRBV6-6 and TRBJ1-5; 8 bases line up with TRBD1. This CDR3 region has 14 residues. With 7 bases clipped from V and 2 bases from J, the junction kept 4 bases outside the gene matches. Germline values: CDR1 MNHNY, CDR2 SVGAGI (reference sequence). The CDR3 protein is CASTSQGGNQPQHF. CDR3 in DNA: TGTGCCAGCACCTCACAGGGGGGCAATCAGCCCCAGCATTTT.

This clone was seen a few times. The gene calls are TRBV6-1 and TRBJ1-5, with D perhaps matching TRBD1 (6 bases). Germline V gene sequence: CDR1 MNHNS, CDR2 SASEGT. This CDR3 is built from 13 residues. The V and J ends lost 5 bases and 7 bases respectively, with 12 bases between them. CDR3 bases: TGTGCCAGCAGTCAACAGGGTACCCAGCCCCAGCATTTT. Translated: CASSQQGTQPQHF.

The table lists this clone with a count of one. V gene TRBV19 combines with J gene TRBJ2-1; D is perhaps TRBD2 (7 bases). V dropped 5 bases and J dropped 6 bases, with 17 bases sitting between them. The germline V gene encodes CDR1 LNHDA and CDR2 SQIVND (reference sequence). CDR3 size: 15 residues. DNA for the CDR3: TGTGCCAGTAGTTCGACCGGGGGGCCCTCCAATGAGCAGTTCTTC. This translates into CASSSTGGPSNEQFF.